The sequence of this TCR beta chain was determined in a study of blood T cell repertoires in COVID-19. For the study at large: The United States, Italy and Spain were the sources of the acute and convalescent COVID-19 samples.

Sequencing used immunoSEQ multiplex PCR; TCRdb keeps in-frame clones, though not all of them. The sample has 190,000 or so clones, more than 80% seen once. CDR3 length: 14 residues. V lost 5 bases to trimming and J lost 4 bases, with 14 bases between them. The germline CDR1 and CDR2 sequences are SGHTA and FQGNSA. The sample comprised PBMCs or T cells enriched from blood (not recorded which). The clonotype comes from a man aged 30 to 39 who had recovered from COVID-19. This chain links TRBV7-2 with TRBJ2-5, with TRBD2 as a possible D gene (6 bases). Here the CDR3 DNA reads TGTGCCAGCAGCGCTGGGGGGTTAGGAGAGACCCAGTACTTC. As protein: CASSAGGLGETQYF.